Listed below are T cell receptor beta chains from one sample, sequenced in a study of patients with pleural tuberculosis. One entry per CDR3 protein, called by TCRdb with MiXCR from the reads. The sample has 40,000 to 55,000 distinct CDR3 sequences, 7.3% seen once. The receptors come from a human donor with pleural tuberculosis. The CDR3 runs from the conserved cysteine through the conserved F or W. Not all rows give a size; the values are once, few, many and, for expanded clones, a class.

TRBJ1-1 | many | TRBV6-4 | 15 | CAIRHSSLMNTEAFF
TRBJ2-3 | many | TRBV7-3 | 16 | CASSLTLADSTDTQYF
TRBJ2-3 | many | TRBV10-3 | 14 | CAISETETTLAQYF
TRBJ2-3 | many | TRBV10-1 | 15 | CASRSGRTSTDTQYF
TRBJ2-3 | many | TRBV20-1 | 15 | CSASGGPGRTDTQYF
TRBJ2-3 | - | TRBV5-1 | 16 | CASSLEGGTLTDTQYF
TRBJ2-5 | many | TRBV19 | 12 | CASRGHKETQYF
TRBJ2-5 | - | TRBV2 | 13 | CASIRTGGETQYF
TRBJ1-5 | many | TRBV6-2/TRBV6-3 | 12 | CASSYSAQPQHF
TRBJ2-1 | - | TRBV3-1 | 14 | CASSRGQAYNEQFF
TRBJ1-5 | many | TRBV18 | 16 | CASSPTQGGGNQPQHF
TRBJ2-5 | few | TRBV3-1 | 14 | CASSQLAVQETQYF
TRBJ2-1 | - | TRBV27 | 16 | CASSLFGGTSYNEQFF
TRBJ1-5 | many | TRBV19 | 14 | CASKGQGADQPQHF
TRBJ2-3 | many | TRBV19 | 14 | CASSPAATADTQYF
TRBJ2-5 | many | TRBV15 | 15 | CATSRERKDQETQYF
TRBJ1-1 | many | TRBV11-1 | 14 | CASSLRMEGQTAFF
TRBJ2-2 | many | TRBV10-3 | 12 | CAISLNTGELFF
TRBJ1-4 | many | TRBV12-3/TRBV12-4 | 15 | CASSLSSGSNEKLFF
TRBJ2-4 | many | TRBV19 | 15 | CASSMRLRQMDIQYF
TRBJ1-2 | many | TRBV19 | 13 | CASSYGGASGYTF
TRBJ2-7 | many | TRBV28 | 13 | CASSPGQGYEQYF
TRBJ1-6 | many | TRBV20-1 | 15 | CSAGDRGGDNSPLHF
TRBJ1-1 | many | TRBV4-2 | 15 | CASSQDLTVNTEAFF
TRBJ1-1 | many | TRBV29-1 | 14 | CSVEDDEGYTEAFF
TRBJ2-1 | - | TRBV10-3 | 14 | CAINPGTGYNEQFF